The 14 T cell receptor beta chains below come from one sample, sequenced in a study of cytomegalovirus exposure and HLA in healthy donors (dated by TCRdb to 2016 to 2017). The library was made by the immunoSEQ multiplex PCR assay. For the multiplex PCR, a mixture combining 60 forward primers for TCR Vbeta segments and 13 reverse primers for TCR Jbeta segments was used. The clones in this table, taken by TCRdb from immuneACCESS, are in-frame only. Not every clone is retained; where verified, under half of the shortfall comes from an unresolved V gene, and the cause of the rest is unknown. Across this sample there are about 250,000 clones, with about 80% seen only once. Less than 0.4% of the sample is taken by the ten largest. Sequenced: PBMCs. The receptor set was obtained from a girl under 10 years old in good health and CMV-seronegative.

This chain joins TRBV7-6 and TRBJ2-1, with unresolved D. In germline, CDR1 is SGHVS, CDR2 FNYEAQ. The CDR3 is 16 amino acids. V lost 2 bases, J lost 8 bases, and 19 bases lay in between. Here the CDR3 DNA reads TGTGCCAGCAGCTTAAGTTGCCTACGTAGATGTCATGAGCAGTTCTTC. Its translation: CASSLSCLRRCHEQFF.

This chain uses TRBV5-1 with TRBJ2-7; D gene uncertain. CDR3 length: 13 residues. Per the germline V gene, CDR1 is SGHRS and CDR2 is YFSETQ. V was shortened by 4 bases and J by 3 bases, with 11 bases between the two germline ends. The CDR3 is CASSIEIGYEQYF. The CDR3 nucleotides read TGCGCCAGCAGCATTGAAATCGGCTACGAGCAGTACTTC.

The chain uses TRBV28 and TRBJ1-1, with D tentatively TRBD1 (6 bases). CDR3 size: 13 residues. Trimming took off 8 bases at V and 2 bases at J, with 12 bases between the two ends. Germline loops: CDR1 MDHEN, CDR2 SYDVKM. This CDR3 is CASSGTLNTEAFF. The CDR3 bases are TGTGCCAGCTCCGGGACACTAAACACTGAAGCTTTCTTT.

The chain links TRBV6-1 to TRBJ1-5, with TRBD1 matching 7 bases. The CDR3 length is 15 residues. V was clipped by 5 bases and J by 0 bases; unmatched bases: 4. Germline V gives CDR1 MNHNS, CDR2 SASEGT. CDR3 protein: CASSTRQGSNQPQHF. The DNA for the CDR3 is TGTGCCAGCAGTACGCGACAGGGTAGCAATCAGCCCCAGCATTTT.

The rearrangement joins TRBV18 to TRBJ2-5; no firm D call. Germline V gene lookup returns CDR1 KGHSH and CDR2 LQKENI. V was trimmed by 5 bases and J by 5 bases, leaving 12 bases between them. This CDR3 spans 13 amino acids. The CDR3 DNA follows: TGTGCCAGCTCAGCCCGGGTGGTCGAGACCCAGTACTTC. Protein: CASSARVVETQYF.

Here the CDR3 reads CASSSGGILSGDTQYF. The CDR3 nucleotides read TGCGCCAGCAGCTCAGGGGGAATACTAAGTGGAGATACGCAGTATTTT. The V call is TRBV5-1, the J call TRBJ2-3; 7 bases map to TRBD1. The CDR3 has 16 residues. After removal of 3 bases from V and 5 bases from J, the junction contained 12 bases not matched to a gene. Germline V lookup: CDR1 SGHRS, CDR2 YFSETQ.

This clone was counted between two and nine times. The CDR3 sequence: CASSLSRALSYNEQFF. The CDR3 DNA reads as TGTGCCAGCAGTTTATCCAGGGCCCTCTCCTACAATGAGCAGTTCTTC. The chain has TRBV27 and TRBJ2-1, with D possibly matching TRBD1 (5 bases). Between the trimmed V and J ends, which lost 0 bases and 0 bases, there was a span of 9 bases. This CDR3 has 16 amino acids. CDR1 is MNHEY and CDR2 is SMNVEV in the germline V gene (reference sequence).

This clone was detected a few times. The rearrangement joins TRBV4-1 to TRBJ2-3, with D perhaps TRBD2 (5 bases). V was trimmed by 2 bases and J by 2 bases, leaving 8 bases between them. The CDR3 spans 14 residues. Per germline, CDR1 MGHRA and CDR2 YSYEKL. Written as DNA, the CDR3 is TGCGCCAGCAGCCAAATACTAGACACAGATACGCAGTATTTT. Translating gives CASSQILDTDTQYF.

The V gene is TRBV9, the J gene TRBJ2-7; 8 bases are a match to TRBD2. The CDR3 has 14 amino acids. CDR1 is SGDLS and CDR2 is YYNGEE in the germline V gene. Trimming at V came to 3 bases and at J to 2 bases, leaving 4 bases not matched to a gene. The CDR3 sequence: CASSARSGTYEQYF. CDR3 sequence (DNA): TGTGCCAGCAGCGCACGTAGCGGGACCTACGAGCAGTACTTC.

The chain combines TRBV27 with TRBJ2-7, with 13 bases matching TRBD2. This CDR3 region has 16 residues. Trimming removed 2 bases from V and 0 bases from J; junction bases left unmatched: 1. CDR1 and CDR2 from the germline V gene are MNHEY and SMNVEV (reference sequence). The CDR3 loop is CASSLRTSGSSYEQYF. CDR3 DNA: TGTGCCAGCAGTTTAAGGACTAGCGGGAGCTCCTACGAGCAGTACTTC.

The chain carries TRBV28 and TRBJ1-4; no clear D. Germline CDR1 reads MDHEN; CDR2 reads SYDVKM. Trimming removed 6 bases from V and 4 bases from J, with 3 bases in between. The CDR3 is made up of 11 amino acids. The CDR3 bases are TGTGCCAGCAGGCGTAATGAAAAACTGTTTTTT. As protein: CASRRNEKLFF.

This clone has just a few counts. The chain links TRBV2 to TRBJ2-5; 13 nucleotides line up with TRBD2. This CDR3 contains 17 residues. With V trimmed by 5 bases and J by 1 base, 7 bases remained unmatched. The germline gives CDR1 SNHLY, CDR2 FYNNEI. Written as DNA, the CDR3 is TGTGCCAGCAGTCAACTCAGGACTAGCGGGGGCCAAGAGACCCAGTACTTC. This translates into CASSQLRTSGGQETQYF.

In its sample, this clone was seen once. Here the CDR3 reads CASSQVGGGNSPLHF. The CDR3 nucleotides are TGCGCCAGCAGCCAAGTTGGAGGGGGCAATTCACCCCTCCACTTT. The rearrangement joins TRBV4-1 to TRBJ1-6; the match to TRBD1 covers 7 bases. The CDR3 runs 15 residues. Germline V CDR1 and CDR2: MGHRA, YSYEKL. V lost 1 base and J lost 7; bases outside the gene matches: 4.

The chain couples TRBV9 to TRBJ2-1; 11 bases are shared with TRBD2. Unmatched junction bases numbered 6, after V lost 4 bases and J lost 0 bases. The CDR3 is made up of 17 amino acids. Germline V gives CDR1 SGDLS, CDR2 YYNGEE. This chain's CDR3 is CASSIGTSGSSYNEQFF. Written as DNA, the CDR3 is TGTGCCAGCAGCATCGGGACTAGCGGATCCTCCTACAATGAGCAGTTCTTC. The full variable domain, its missing parts supplied by reference TRBV9 and TRBJ2-1, is DSGVTQTPKHLITATGQRVTLRCSPRSGDLSVYWYQQSLDQGLQFLIQYYNGEERAKGNILERFSAQQFPDLHSELNLSSLELGDSALYFCASSIGTSGSSYNEQFFGPGTRLTVL.